This T cell receptor (beta chain) was documented in a study of OX40 agonist ivuxolimab in advanced cancers. Study background: Ivuxolimab doses were 0.01, 0.1, 0.3, 1.5, 3 or 10 mg/kg every 2 weeks.

This CDR3 region has 12 residues. CDR1 and CDR2 from the germline V gene are SGHRS and YFSETQ. Between the trimmed V and J ends, which lost 0 bases and 9 bases, there was a span of 9 bases. TCRdb keeps only in-frame clones here, not all; method: immunoSEQ multiplex PCR. The sample holds over 85,000 clones, around 83% seen once. Comment on this clone: Its target is not known.

General observations from the study: There was clonal expansion of CD4+ and CD8+ blood T cells by week 6 at 0.1 to 3.0 mg/kg.

This TCR was sampled from an adult with an advanced solid tumor such as melanoma, head and neck, liver or kidney cancer. The sequencing here drew on CD4+ or CD8+ T cells sorted from blood, taken in a trial of the OX40 agonist ivuxolimab. The chain links TRBV5-1 to TRBJ1-1; D is possibly TRBD1 (6 bases). Here the CDR3 reads CASSLDREKAFF. Written as DNA, the CDR3 is TGCGCCAGCAGCTTGGACAGGGAAAAAGCTTTCTTT. The full variable domain, rest sourced from reference TRBV5-1 and TRBJ1-1, is KAGVTQTPRYLIKTRGQQVTLSCSPISGHRSVSWYQQTPGQGLQFLFEYFSETQRNKGNFPGRFSGRQFSNSRSEMNVSTLELGDSALYLCASSLDREKAFFGQGTRLTVV.